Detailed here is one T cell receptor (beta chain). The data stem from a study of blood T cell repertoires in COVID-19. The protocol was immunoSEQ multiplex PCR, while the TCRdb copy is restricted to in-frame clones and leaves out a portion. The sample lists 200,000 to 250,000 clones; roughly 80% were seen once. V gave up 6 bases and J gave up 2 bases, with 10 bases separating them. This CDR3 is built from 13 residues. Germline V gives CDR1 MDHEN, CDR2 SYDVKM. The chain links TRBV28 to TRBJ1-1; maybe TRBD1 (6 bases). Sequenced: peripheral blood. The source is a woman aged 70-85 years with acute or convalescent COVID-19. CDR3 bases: TGTGCCAGCAGCTACAGGGCAAACACTGAAGCTTTCTTT. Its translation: CASSYRANTEAFF.